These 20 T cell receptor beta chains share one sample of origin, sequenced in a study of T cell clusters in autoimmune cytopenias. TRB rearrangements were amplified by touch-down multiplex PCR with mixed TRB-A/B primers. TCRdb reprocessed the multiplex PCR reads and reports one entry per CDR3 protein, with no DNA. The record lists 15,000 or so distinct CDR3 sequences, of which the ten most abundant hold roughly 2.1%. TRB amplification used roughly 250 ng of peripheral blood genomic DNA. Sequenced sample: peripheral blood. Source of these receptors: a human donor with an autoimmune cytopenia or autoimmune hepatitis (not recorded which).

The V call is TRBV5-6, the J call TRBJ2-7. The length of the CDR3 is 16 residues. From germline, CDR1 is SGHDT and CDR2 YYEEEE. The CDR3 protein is CASTRLRQASSYEQYF. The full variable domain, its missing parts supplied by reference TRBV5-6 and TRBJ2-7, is DAGVTQSPTHLIKTRGQQVTLRCSPKSGHDTVSWYQQALGQGPQFIFQYYEEEERQRGNFPDRFSGHQFPNYSSELNVNALLLGDSALYLCASTRLRQASSYEQYFGPGTRLTVT.

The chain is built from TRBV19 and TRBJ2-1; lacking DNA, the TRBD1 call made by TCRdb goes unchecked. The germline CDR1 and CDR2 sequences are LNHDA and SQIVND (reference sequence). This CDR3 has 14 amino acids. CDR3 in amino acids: CASSIPSPNNEQFF.

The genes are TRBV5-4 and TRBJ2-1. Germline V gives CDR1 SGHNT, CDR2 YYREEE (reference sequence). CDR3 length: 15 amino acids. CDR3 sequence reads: CASTTEVAPYNEQFF.

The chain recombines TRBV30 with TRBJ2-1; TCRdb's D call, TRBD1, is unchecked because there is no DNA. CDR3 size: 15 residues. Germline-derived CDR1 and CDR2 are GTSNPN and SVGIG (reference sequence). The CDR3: CAWRFGDRGFDEQFF.

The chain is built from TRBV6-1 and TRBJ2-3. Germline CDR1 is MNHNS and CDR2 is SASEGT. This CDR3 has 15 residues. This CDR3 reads CASRSGGRGTDTQYF.

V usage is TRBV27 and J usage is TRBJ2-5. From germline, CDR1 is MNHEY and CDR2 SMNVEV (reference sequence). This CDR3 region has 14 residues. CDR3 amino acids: CASSLSRGQETQYF.

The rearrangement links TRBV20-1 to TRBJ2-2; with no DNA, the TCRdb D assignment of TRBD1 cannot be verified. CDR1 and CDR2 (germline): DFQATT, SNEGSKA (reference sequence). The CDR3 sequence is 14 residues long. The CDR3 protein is CSAPRTGNTGELFF.

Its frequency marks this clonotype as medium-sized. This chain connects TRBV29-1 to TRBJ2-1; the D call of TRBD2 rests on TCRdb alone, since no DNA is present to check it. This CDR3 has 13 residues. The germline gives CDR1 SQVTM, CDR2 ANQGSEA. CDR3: CSAGLAGYNEQFF.

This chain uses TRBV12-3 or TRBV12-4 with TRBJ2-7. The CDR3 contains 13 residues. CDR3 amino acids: CASSRTSTYEQYF.

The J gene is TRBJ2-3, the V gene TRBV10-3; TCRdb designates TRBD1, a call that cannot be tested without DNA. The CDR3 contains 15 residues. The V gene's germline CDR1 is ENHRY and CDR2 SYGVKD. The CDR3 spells CAISGRGFSTDTQYF.

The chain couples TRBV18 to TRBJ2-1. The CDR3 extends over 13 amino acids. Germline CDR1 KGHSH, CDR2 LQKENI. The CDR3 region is CASSPPGSSEQFF. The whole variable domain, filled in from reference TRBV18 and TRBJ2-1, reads NAGVMQNPRHLVRRRGQEARLRCSPMKGHSHVYWYRQLPEEGLKFMVYLQKENIIDESGMPKERFSAEFPKEGPSILRIQQVVRGDSAAYFCASSPPGSSEQFFGPGTRLTVL.

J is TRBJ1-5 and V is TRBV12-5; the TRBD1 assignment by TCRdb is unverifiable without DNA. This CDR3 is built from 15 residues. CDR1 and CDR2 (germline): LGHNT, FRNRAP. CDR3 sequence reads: CASGLIPGPGQPQHF. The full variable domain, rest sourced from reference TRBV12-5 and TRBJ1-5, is DARVTQTPRHKVTEMGQEVTMRCQPILGHNTVFWYRQTMMQGLELLAYFRNRAPLDDSGMPKDRFSAEMPDATLATLKIQPSEPRDSAVYFCASGLIPGPGQPQHFGDGTRLSIL.

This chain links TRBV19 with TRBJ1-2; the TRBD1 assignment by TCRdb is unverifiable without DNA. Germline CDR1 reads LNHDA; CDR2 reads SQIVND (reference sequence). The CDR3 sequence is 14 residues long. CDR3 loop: CASSTGTGKIGYTF.

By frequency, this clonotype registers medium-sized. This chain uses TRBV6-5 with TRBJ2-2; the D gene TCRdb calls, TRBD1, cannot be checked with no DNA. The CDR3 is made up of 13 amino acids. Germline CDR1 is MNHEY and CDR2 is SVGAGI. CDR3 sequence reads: CASSTDRAGELFF.

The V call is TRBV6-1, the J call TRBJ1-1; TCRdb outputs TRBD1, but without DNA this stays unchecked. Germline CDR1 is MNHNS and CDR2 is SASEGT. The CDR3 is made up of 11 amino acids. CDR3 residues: CASSGQGATFF.

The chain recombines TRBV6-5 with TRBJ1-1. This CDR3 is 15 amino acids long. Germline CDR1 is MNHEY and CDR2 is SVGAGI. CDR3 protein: CASSYGVYMNTEAFF.

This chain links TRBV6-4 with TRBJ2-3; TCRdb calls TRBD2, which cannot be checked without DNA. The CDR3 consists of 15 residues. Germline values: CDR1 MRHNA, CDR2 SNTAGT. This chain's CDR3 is CASSDGTSGTDTQYF.

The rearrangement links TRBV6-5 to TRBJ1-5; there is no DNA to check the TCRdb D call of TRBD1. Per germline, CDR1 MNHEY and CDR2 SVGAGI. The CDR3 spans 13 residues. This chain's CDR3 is CASSPDGWQPQHF.

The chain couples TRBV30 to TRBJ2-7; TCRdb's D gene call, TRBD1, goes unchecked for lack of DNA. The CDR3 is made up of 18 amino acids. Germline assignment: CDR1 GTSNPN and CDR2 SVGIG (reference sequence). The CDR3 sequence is CAWSGVAGQAHLSYEQYF. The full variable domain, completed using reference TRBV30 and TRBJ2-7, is SQTIHQWPATLVQPVGSPLSLECTVEGTSNPNLYWYRQAAGRGLQLLFYSVGIGQISSEVPQNLSASRPQDRQFILSSKKLLLSDSGFYLCAWSGVAGQAHLSYEQYFGPGTRLTVT.

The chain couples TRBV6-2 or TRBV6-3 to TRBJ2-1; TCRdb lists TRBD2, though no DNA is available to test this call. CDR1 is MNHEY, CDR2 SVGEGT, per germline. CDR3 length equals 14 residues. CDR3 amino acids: CASSYSILDNEQFF.